The 27 T cell receptor beta chains below come from one sample, sequenced in a study of blood T cell repertoires in COVID-19. This table comes from immunoSEQ multiplex PCR, and its TCRdb copy is limited to in-frame clones, with some not included. This table holds fewer than 250,000 clones, approximately 81% found once. Sequencing input: peripheral blood. These TCRs come from a woman of 80 years or more with COVID-19, enrolled during active disease.

V is TRBV5-1 and J is TRBJ1-6; no clear D. Germline V CDR1 and CDR2: SGHRS, YFSETQ. V lost 4 bases and J lost 5, with 4 bases in between. CDR3 size: 12 residues. The CDR3 sequence: CASSRDNSPLHF. The CDR3, as DNA: TGCGCCAGCAGCCGCGATAATTCACCCCTCCACTTT.

On this clone: The identical CDR3 is also encoded by other nucleotide sequences in the sample. V is TRBV4-3 and J is TRBJ1-2; D is uncertain. Trimming removed 0 bases from V and 2 bases from J, with 13 bases in between. The germline CDR1 and CDR2 sequences are LGHNA and YSLEER. This CDR3 comprises 16 residues. The CDR3 protein is CASSQESAGGNYGYTF. The CDR3 DNA reads TGCGCCAGCAGCCAAGAATCTGCCGGAGGGAACTATGGCTACACCTTC.

The V call is TRBV25-1, the J call TRBJ2-2, with TRBD1 as a possible D gene (6 bases). Germline V CDR1 and CDR2: MGHDK, SYGVNS. This CDR3 is 17 amino acids long. Trimming took off 1 base at V and 4 bases at J, with 16 bases between the two ends. In DNA, the CDR3 is TGTGCCAGCAGTGAATCCGGCAGGGGAAGAGGCACCGGGGAGCTGTTTTTT. Its protein product is CASSESGRGRGTGELFF.

V and J are TRBV3-1 (or the pseudogene TRBV3-2) and TRBJ1-2, with D uncertain. The CDR3 totals 12 residues. V lost 1 base to trimming and J lost 8 bases, with 8 bases between them. CDR1 is LGHDT and CDR2 is YNNKEL in the germline V gene (reference sequence). CDR3 loop: CASSQGLLGYTF. CDR3 in DNA: TGTGCCAGCAGCCAAGGTCTTCTCGGCTACACCTTC.

This rearrangement joins TRBV7-2 to TRBJ2-4; D remains unclear. Trimming shortened V by 5 bases and J by 0 bases, and 14 bases separated the two germline ends. Germline CDR1 SGHTA, CDR2 FQGNSA. CDR3 length: 16 amino acids. CDR3 DNA: TGTGCCAGCAGCCCTGACACGAGTCAAGCCAAAAACATTCAGTACTTC. This encodes CASSPDTSQAKNIQYF.

The V and J genes are TRBV7-8 and TRBJ1-5; 8 bases agree with TRBD1. This CDR3 has 19 amino acids. Trimming at V came to 5 bases and at J to 5 bases, leaving 20 bases not matched to a gene. Per the germline V gene, CDR1 is SGHVS and CDR2 is FQNEAQ. CDR3 in amino acids: CASSHPKSATGVTYQPQHF. The DNA of the CDR3 is TGTGCCAGCAGCCATCCTAAAAGTGCGACAGGGGTTACCTATCAGCCCCAGCATTTT.

The rearrangement uses TRBV7-9 and TRBJ1-1, with 7 nucleotides matching TRBD1. This CDR3 spans 15 amino acids. Germline assignment: CDR1 SEHNR and CDR2 FQNEAQ (reference sequence). V lost 0 bases to trimming and J lost 4 bases; unmatched junction nucleotides: 5. This chain's CDR3 is CASSLATGVGTEAFF. The CDR3 region has the DNA TGTGCCAGCAGCTTAGCAACAGGGGTCGGCACTGAAGCTTTCTTT.

This chain joins TRBV3-1 (or the pseudogene TRBV3-2) and TRBJ2-3, with D tentatively TRBD1 (5 bases). V was trimmed by 5 bases and J by 7 bases, leaving 22 bases between them. There are 16 residues in the CDR3. Germline-derived CDR1 and CDR2 are LGHDT and YNNKEL (reference sequence). The CDR3 reads CASSDRDSLGVNTQYF. CDR3 in DNA: TGTGCCAGCAGCGACCGTGACAGCCTTGGGGTGAATACGCAGTATTTT.

The gene calls are TRBV13 and TRBJ2-7; D unresolved. CDR1 is PRHDT, CDR2 FYEKMQ, per germline (reference sequence). V lost 3 bases to trimming and J lost 3 bases, with 9 bases between them. The CDR3 covers 13 residues. This CDR3 reads CASSFSGYYEQYV. Written as DNA, the CDR3 is TGTGCCAGCAGCTTCTCCGGGTACTACGAGCAGTACGTC.

This clone has just one count. The J gene is TRBJ1-3, the V gene TRBV6-5; unclear D gene. The CDR3 sequence is 14 residues long. From germline, CDR1 is MNHEY and CDR2 SVGAGI. V lost 2 bases to trimming and J lost 3 bases, with 8 bases between them. DNA for the CDR3: TGTGCCAGCAGTTACCCGCGGGGTGGAAACACCATATATTTT. This translates into CASSYPRGGNTIYF.

This sequence joins TRBV28 and TRBJ2-7; TRBD2 agrees at 7 bases. Per the germline V gene, CDR1 is MDHEN and CDR2 is SYDVKM. J gave up 3 bases and V 4 bases, and 0 bases lay outside the gene matches. The CDR3 is 12 residues long. The CDR3 DNA reads as TGTGCCAGCAGTTGGGGGGGCTACGAGCAGTACTTC. Translated: CASSWGGYEQYF.

As regards this clone: Compared with germline, one end of the junction differs, possibly owing to a read error. The rearrangement links TRBV6-5 to TRBJ1-4; tentatively, D is TRBD1 (6 bases). CDR3 length: 14 amino acids. The germline V gene encodes CDR1 MNHEY and CDR2 SVGAGI. The CDR3 DNA sequence: TGTGCCAGCAGCCGAGGGGGGGCTAACGAAAAACTGTTTTTT. Its protein product is CASSRGGANEKLFF.

The DNA of the CDR3 is TGTGCCAGCTCACCAAACAGTGATTCACCCCTCCACTTT. This sequence encodes CASSPNSDSPLHF. V gene TRBV18 combines with J gene TRBJ1-6; D remains unclear. Germline loops: CDR1 KGHSH, CDR2 LQKENI. The length of the CDR3 is 13 residues. V lost 2 bases and J lost 8, with 7 bases in between.

The V and J genes are TRBV7-8 and TRBJ2-6; tentatively, D is TRBD2 (5 bases). The V gene's germline CDR1 is SGHVS and CDR2 FQNEAQ. V lost 5 bases to trimming and J lost 4 bases, with 15 bases between them. The CDR3 is made up of 16 amino acids. CDR3 protein: CASSHKRGLGANVLTF. CDR3 sequence (DNA): TGTGCCAGCAGCCATAAACGAGGGCTCGGGGCCAACGTCCTGACTTTC.

The chain carries TRBV6-2 or TRBV6-3 and TRBJ2-7; the D gene is possibly TRBD2 (6 bases). The CDR3 spans 16 residues. Germline V gene lookup returns CDR1 MNHEY and CDR2 SVGEGT. The V end was cut by 2 bases, the J end by 3 bases, with 17 bases between. The CDR3 loop is CASSYRGRLGGYEQYF. As DNA, the CDR3 is TGTGCCAGCAGTTACCGGGGGAGGTTAGGTGGCTACGAGCAGTACTTC.

This sequence joins TRBV4-1 and TRBJ2-7, with 10 bases aligning to TRBD1. Germline lookup yields CDR1 MGHRA and CDR2 YSYEKL. This CDR3 comprises 15 residues. Unmatched junction bases numbered 0, after V lost 1 base and J lost 0 bases. CDR3 in amino acids: CASSQGDRGSYEQYF. The DNA for the CDR3 is TGCGCCAGCAGCCAAGGGGACAGGGGCTCCTACGAGCAGTACTTC.

The J gene is TRBJ1-5, the V gene TRBV6-2 or TRBV6-3; no reliable D call. The CDR3 runs to 16 residues. Germline lookup yields CDR1 MNHEY and CDR2 SVGEGT. V was shortened by 1 base and J by 4 bases, with 14 bases between the two germline ends. CDR3 residues: CASSYLARSINQPQHF. The DNA of the CDR3 is TGTGCCAGCAGTTACTTGGCCAGGTCGATAAATCAGCCCCAGCATTTT.

The chain recombines TRBV6-5 with TRBJ2-7; tentatively, D is TRBD1 (5 bases). The CDR3 spans 14 residues. CDR1 and CDR2 (germline): MNHEY, SVGAGI. V dropped 6 bases and J dropped 2 bases, with 14 bases sitting between them. In DNA, the CDR3 is TGTGCCAGCAGGTCCACAGGTTTCCCCTACGAGCAGTACGTC. It yields the protein CASRSTGFPYEQYV.

The V and J genes are TRBV28 and TRBJ1-2, with TRBD1 identical over 7 bases. The CDR3 length is 13 residues. The germline V gene encodes CDR1 MDHEN and CDR2 SYDVKM. V lost 7 bases and J lost 5; bases outside the gene matches: 7. The CDR3: CASTLRDRYGYTF. CDR3 nucleotides: TGTGCCAGCACTCTTCGGGACAGATATGGCTACACCTTC.

The rearrangement uses TRBV7-2 and TRBJ2-1; D might be TRBD2 (5 bases). The CDR3 covers 15 residues. The V gene lost 3 bases and the J gene lost 5 bases, with 14 bases spanning the gap. Per germline, CDR1 SGHTA and CDR2 FQGNSA. CDR3 bases: TGTGCCAGCAGCTTGAGGGAAACCGGTAACAATGAGCAGTTCTTC. This encodes CASSLRETGNNEQFF.

The rearrangement uses TRBV10-3 and TRBJ2-1, with 8 bases fitting TRBD1. Germline V gene sequence: CDR1 ENHRY, CDR2 SYGVKD. This CDR3 is 15 amino acids long. Trimming at V came to 4 bases and at J to 7 bases, leaving 9 bases not matched to a gene. This chain's CDR3 is CAISGGQGGLNEQFF. The CDR3 DNA reads TGTGCCATCAGTGGAGGACAGGGTGGGTTGAATGAGCAGTTCTTC.

The chain uses TRBV15 and TRBJ1-2, with 9 bases that match TRBD1. Germline V lookup: CDR1 LNHNV, CDR2 YYDKDF (reference sequence). The junction had 2 bases not matched to a gene; V was cut back by 4 bases and J by 5 bases. The CDR3 covers 13 residues. CDR3 in DNA: TGTGCCACCAGCACCGGACAGGGGTATGGCTACACCTTC. Translating it yields CATSTGQGYGYTF.

The chain links TRBV28 to TRBJ2-6; 9 nucleotides align to TRBD1. V lost 8 bases to trimming and J lost 5 bases; unmatched junction nucleotides: 13. The V gene's germline CDR1 is MDHEN and CDR2 SYDVKM. The CDR3 runs 17 residues. The CDR3, as DNA: TGTGCCAGCCAGGGGATAACAGGGGGCGCTTGGGCCAACGTCCTGACTTTC. Its translation: CASQGITGGAWANVLTF.

The chain couples TRBV5-4 to TRBJ2-7; TRBD2 agrees at 15 bases. CDR3 length equals 16 residues. V lost 4 bases to trimming and J lost 5 bases; unmatched junction nucleotides: 7. The germline CDR1 and CDR2 sequences are SGHNT and YYREEE (reference sequence). CDR3 region: CASSPGLAGGPHEQYF. CDR3 sequence (DNA): TGTGCCAGCAGCCCCGGACTAGCGGGGGGGCCCCACGAGCAGTACTTC.

This chain connects TRBV9 to TRBJ2-1, with 10 positions matching TRBD1. Germline-derived CDR1 and CDR2 are SGDLS and YYNGEE. CDR3 size: 15 residues. With 4 bases clipped from V and 3 bases from J, the junction kept 4 bases outside the gene matches. DNA for the CDR3: TGTGCCAGCAGCCAGGGACAGGGGCGCTACAATGAGCAGTTCTTC. It is translated as CASSQGQGRYNEQFF.

V is TRBV6-1 and J is TRBJ2-7; D ambiguous. Germline CDR1 MNHNS, CDR2 SASEGT. The CDR3 length is 13 residues. V shed 3 bases and J shed 0 bases, with 6 bases lying between them. CDR3 sequence reads: CASSEASSYEQYF. As DNA, the CDR3 is TGTGCCAGCAGTGAGGCAAGCTCCTACGAGCAGTACTTC.

CDR3 DNA: TGTGCCAGCAGCGCTCCGGGACAGCTATTCTTT. Amino acids: CASSAPGQLFF. The V and J genes are TRBV9 and TRBJ1-1; 7 positions match TRBD1. Germline CDR1 is SGDLS and CDR2 is YYNGEE. The junction had 7 bases not matched to a gene; V was cut back by 3 bases and J by 14 bases. The CDR3 is 11 amino acids.